This TCR beta chain was identified during a study of cytomegalovirus exposure and HLA in healthy donors. Looking at the study overall: Tens of millions of unique TCRs from HLA-typed donors were held in an early release of data.

Whole-study results and caveats: Using the classifier, cytomegalovirus status was reportedly diagnosed with high specificity and sensitivity. Under in vitro conditions, a few CMV-associated chains were confirmed as specific for CMV antigens. A later analysis reported that several of the most significant clusters appeared to be linked to common viral pathogens, among them Epstein-Barr virus.

The PCR employed 60 Vbeta primers together with 13 Jbeta primers. Sequencing used immunoSEQ multiplex PCR; TCRdb keeps in-frame clones, though not all of them. The table shows 100,000 to 150,000 clones, with less than 80% occurring only once. Comments on this clone: Its antigen is not known.

V was clipped by 4 bases and J by 7 bases, with 14 bases between them. CDR3 length: 13 amino acids. Germline CDR1 is LNHDA and CDR2 is SQIVND (reference sequence). Material: PBMCs. The receptor was isolated from a woman in her 50s in good health and CMV-seronegative. V and J are TRBV19 and TRBJ2-7; D may be TRBD1 (6 bases). Written as DNA, the CDR3 is TGTGCCAGTAGTAATACAGGGTCGCGGGAGCAGTACTTC. It yields the protein CASSNTGSREQYF.